The present entry profiles one T cell receptor (beta chain) with its context. The data were produced by immunoSEQ multiplex PCR, yet TCRdb's version contains in-frame clones alone and is incomplete. The table has 75,000 or so clones, approximately 93% seen once. This record belongs to a study of technical replicates of blood from a handful of donors. The germline CDR1 and CDR2 sequences are SQVTM and ANQGSEA. This CDR3 has 13 amino acids. V shed 8 bases and J 7 bases; nucleotides not matched to a gene: 6. The specimen was T cells isolated from PBMCs. J is TRBJ2-2 and V is TRBV29-1, with 11 bases that match TRBD2. The source of this sequence is a human donor in good health. CDR3 residues: CSLLAGGGGELFF. The CDR3 DNA sequence: TGCAGCCTCTTAGCGGGAGGGGGCGGGGAGCTGTTTTTT.